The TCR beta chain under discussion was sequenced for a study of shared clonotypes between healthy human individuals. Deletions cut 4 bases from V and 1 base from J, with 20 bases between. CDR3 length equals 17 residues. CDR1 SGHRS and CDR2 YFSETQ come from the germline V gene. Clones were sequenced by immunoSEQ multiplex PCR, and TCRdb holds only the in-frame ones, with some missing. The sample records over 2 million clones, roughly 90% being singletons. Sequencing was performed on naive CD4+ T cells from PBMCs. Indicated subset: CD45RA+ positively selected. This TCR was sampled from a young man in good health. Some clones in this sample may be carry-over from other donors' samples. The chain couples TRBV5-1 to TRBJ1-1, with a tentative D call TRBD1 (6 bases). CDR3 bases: TGCGCCAGCAGCGCCGGAGGGGCAGGGGAGGCGAACACTGAAGCTTTCTTT. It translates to CASSAGGAGEANTEAFF. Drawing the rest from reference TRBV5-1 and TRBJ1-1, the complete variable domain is KAGVTQTPRYLIKTRGQQVTLSCSPISGHRSVSWYQQTPGQGLQFLFEYFSETQRNKGNFPGRFSGRQFSNSRSEMNVSTLELGDSALYLCASSAGGAGEANTEAFFGQGTRLTVV.